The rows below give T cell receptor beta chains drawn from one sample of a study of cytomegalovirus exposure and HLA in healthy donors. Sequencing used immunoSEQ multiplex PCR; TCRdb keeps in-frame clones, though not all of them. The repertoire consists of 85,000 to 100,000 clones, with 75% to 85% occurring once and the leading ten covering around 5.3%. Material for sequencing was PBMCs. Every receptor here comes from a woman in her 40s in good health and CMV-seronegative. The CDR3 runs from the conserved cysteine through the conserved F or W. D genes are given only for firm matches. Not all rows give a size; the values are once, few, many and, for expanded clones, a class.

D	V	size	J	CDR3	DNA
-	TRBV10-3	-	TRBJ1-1	CAIQTNGNTEAFF	TGTGCCATCCAAACTAACGGGAACACTGAAGCTTTCTTT
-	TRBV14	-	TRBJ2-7	CASSQESPRLVKSYEQYF	TGTGCCAGCAGCCAAGAATCCCCCCGACTAGTGAAGTCCTACGAGCAGTACTTC
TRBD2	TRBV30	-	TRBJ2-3	CAWSAHSGATDTQYF	TGTGCCTGGAGTGCCCATAGCGGGGCCACAGATACGCAGTATTTT
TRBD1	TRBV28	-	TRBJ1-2	CASSLSRAGGVGGYTF	TGTGCCAGCAGTTTGTCCAGGGCAGGGGGCGTAGGTGGCTACACCTTC
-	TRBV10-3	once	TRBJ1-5	CATHTQGQGQPQHF	TGTGCCACCCATACCCAGGGGCAGGGTCAGCCCCAGCATTTT
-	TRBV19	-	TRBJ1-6	CASSENPGLNYSPLHF	TGTGCCAGTAGTGAAAATCCAGGGCTGAACTATTCACCCCTCCACTTT
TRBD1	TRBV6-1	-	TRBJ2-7	CASSDAGGRTYEQYF	TGTGCCAGCAGTGACGCAGGGGGCAGGACCTACGAGCAGTACTTC
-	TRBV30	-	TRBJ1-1	CAWSGGRTTEAFF	TGTGCCTGGAGTGGGGGCCGGACGACTGAAGCTTTCTTT
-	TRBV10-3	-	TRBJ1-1	CAISDQVSEAFF	TGTGCCATCAGTGACCAGGTTTCTGAAGCTTTCTTT
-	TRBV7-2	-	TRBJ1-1	CASSSQMNTEAFF	TGTGCCAGCAGCTCCCAAATGAACACTGAAGCTTTCTTT
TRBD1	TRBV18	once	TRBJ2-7	CASQKLPGQGSNEQYF	TGTGCCAGCCAGAAACTTCCGGGACAGGGTTCCAACGAGCAGTACTTC
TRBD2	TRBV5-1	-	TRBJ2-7	CASSLGSSGLTYEQYF	TGCGCCAGCAGCTTGGGGTCTAGCGGGCTGACCTACGAGCAGTACTTC
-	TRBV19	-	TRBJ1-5	CASSPRDNYSNQPQHF	TGTGCCAGTAGTCCCCGGGACAACTATAGCAATCAGCCCCAGCATTTT
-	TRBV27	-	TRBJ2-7	CASSLLTGSYEQYF	TGTGCCAGCAGTTTATTAACGGGCTCCTACGAGCAGTACTTC
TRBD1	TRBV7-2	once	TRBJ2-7	CASSLRGQQLEQYF	TGTGCCAGCAGCTTAAGGGGGCAGCAACTCGAGCAGTACTTC
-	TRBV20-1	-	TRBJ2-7	CSAPGAYEQYF	TGCAGTGCTCCGGGGGCCTACGAGCAGTACTTC
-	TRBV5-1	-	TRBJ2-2	CASSFWGGTNTGELFF	TGCGCCAGCAGCTTCTGGGGCGGCACGAACACCGGGGAGCTGTTTTTT
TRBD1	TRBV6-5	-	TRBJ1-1	CASSYSDRTEAFF	TGTGCCAGCAGTTACTCGGACAGGACTGAAGCTTTCTTT
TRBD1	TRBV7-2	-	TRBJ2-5	CASSPGQGEMETQYF	TGTGCCAGCAGTCCCGGACAGGGGGAAATGGAGACCCAGTACTTC
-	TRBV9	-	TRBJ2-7	CASSVGGGLSSEQYF	TGTGCCAGCAGCGTAGGTGGAGGGTTAAGTTCCGAGCAGTACTTC
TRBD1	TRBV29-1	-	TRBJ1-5	CSAGQGGNQPQHF	TGCAGCGCGGGACAGGGGGGCAATCAGCCCCAGCATTTT
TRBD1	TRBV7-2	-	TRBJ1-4	CASSLDRGFEKLFF	TGTGCCAGCAGCTTGGACAGGGGATTTGAAAAACTGTTTTTT
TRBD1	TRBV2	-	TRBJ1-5	CASGSQGGSNQPQHF	TGTGCCAGCGGTTCCCAGGGGGGAAGCAATCAGCCCCAGCATTTT
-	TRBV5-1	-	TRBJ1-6	CASSWIPTDNNSPLHF	TGCGCCAGCAGCTGGATCCCGACAGACAATAATTCACCCCTCCACTTT
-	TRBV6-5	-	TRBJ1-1	CASSQSTGPRTEAFF	TGTGCCAGCAGTCAATCGACAGGACCCCGGACCGAAGCTTTCTTT
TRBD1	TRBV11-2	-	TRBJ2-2	CASSSQTGTGPGVELFF	TGTGCCAGCAGCTCGCAGACCGGGACAGGCCCCGGGGTGGAGCTGTTTTTT
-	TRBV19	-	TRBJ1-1	CASREAREAFF	TGTGCCAGTAGAGAGGCGCGGGAAGCTTTCTTT
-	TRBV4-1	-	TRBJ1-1	CASSQATWDTLEAFF	TGCGCCAGCAGCCAAGCGACTTGGGACACCCTTGAAGCTTTCTTT
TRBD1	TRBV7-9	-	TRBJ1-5	CASSLYSQGEQPQHF	TGTGCCAGCAGCTTATATTCACAGGGGGAACAGCCCCAGCATTTT
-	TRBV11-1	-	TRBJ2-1	CASTLETGPLQLEQFF	TGTGCCAGCACCTTGGAGACAGGCCCTTTACAATTGGAGCAGTTCTTC
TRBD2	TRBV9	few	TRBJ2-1	CASSPMGLAGRSSYNEQFF	TGTGCCAGCAGCCCGATGGGACTAGCGGGGCGTAGCTCCTACAATGAGCAGTTCTTC
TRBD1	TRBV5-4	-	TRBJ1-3	CASSAQGAESNTIYF	TGTGCCAGCAGCGCCCAGGGGGCTGAATCAAACACCATATATTTT
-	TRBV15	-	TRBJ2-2	CATSRATGIGNTGELFF	TGTGCCACCAGCAGAGCCACAGGGATAGGGAACACCGGGGAGCTGTTTTTT
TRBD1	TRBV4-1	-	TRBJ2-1	CASSQARTGSDEQFF	TGCGCCAGCAGCCAAGCCCGGACAGGGTCGGATGAGCAGTTCTTC
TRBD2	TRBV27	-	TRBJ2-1	CASSVAGLAGGLNEQFF	TGTGCCAGCAGCGTAGCGGGACTAGCGGGGGGGCTTAATGAGCAGTTCTTC
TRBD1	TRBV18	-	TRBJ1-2	CASSPSTGGKGGYTF	TGTGCCAGCTCACCTTCGACAGGGGGCAAGGGTGGCTACACCTTC
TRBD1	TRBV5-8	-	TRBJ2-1	CASSFRTGGAAEQFF	TGTGCCAGCAGCTTCCGGACAGGGGGTGCCGCTGAGCAGTTCTTC
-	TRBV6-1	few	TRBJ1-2	CASTGGVPWGGYTF	TGTGCCAGCACGGGGGGTGTTCCTTGGGGGGGCTACACCTTC
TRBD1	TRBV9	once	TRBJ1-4	CASSVGGQVYEKLFF	TGTGCCAGCAGCGTAGGCGGACAGGTGTATGAAAAACTGTTTTTT
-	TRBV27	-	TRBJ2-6	CASTSEQATKSGANVLTF	TGTGCCAGCACCTCGGAACAGGCTACAAAATCTGGGGCCAACGTCCTGACTTTC
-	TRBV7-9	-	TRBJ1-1	CASSQDTNTEAFF	TGTGCCAGCAGCCAGGACACGAACACTGAAGCTTTCTTT
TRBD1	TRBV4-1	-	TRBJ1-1	CASSQSTGLYTEAFF	TGCGCCAGCAGCCAGTCGACAGGGCTCTACACTGAAGCTTTCTTT
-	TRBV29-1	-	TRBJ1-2	CSVPWQGRGYTF	TGCAGCGTCCCCTGGCAGGGTAGAGGCTACACCTTC
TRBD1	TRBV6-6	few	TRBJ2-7	CASSRRQGYEQYF	TGTGCCAGCAGCCGACGACAGGGGTACGAGCAGTACTTC